This T cell receptor beta chain is drawn from a study of T-cell reconstitution after alpha-beta-depleted transplantation in children. Unique molecular identifiers were incorporated when the TCRbeta library was constructed. TCRdb called the PCR reads again in MiXCR, with one record for every CDR3 protein. The data show 240,000 or so distinct CDR3 sequences, 8.2% seen once. This clonotype was seen many times. Its antigen is undetermined. Study-level findings and limits: It was surviving recipient T cells and thymic progenitors that gave some patients high TCRbeta diversity at day 60.

The sequencing used PBMCs, mostly from graft donor cells, collected 180 days after TCRalphabeta/CD19-depleted stem cell transplant. The receptor was derived from a male patient between 5 and 17 years old who had a stem cell transplant for acute lymphoblastic leukemia, so the T cells may come from the graft donor.

The CDR3 sequence: CASSFPSEHGETQYF. The CDR3 DNA sequence: TGTGCCAGCAGTTTCCCCAGCGAACATGGAGAGACCCAGTACTTC. The chain has TRBV12-3 or TRBV12-4 and TRBJ2-5; D is unclear. V shed 3 bases and J shed 4 bases, with 15 bases lying between them. The CDR3 loop spans 15 amino acids.